Shown below are 25 T cell receptor beta chains from a single sample sequenced in a study of CD8 T cells in ankylosing spondylitis. TCRdb analysed the 5' RACE reads with MiXCR anew, one entry per CDR3 protein. The sample lists some 40,000 distinct CDR3 sequences; around a tenth were seen once. Sample: blood, either unsorted or a sorted T cell fraction (not recorded which). These receptors came from a male donor with ankylosing spondylitis or in good health (not recorded which).

This clonotype was seen repeatedly, ten times or more. The rearrangement joins TRBV5-5 to TRBJ2-5, with 7 bases matching TRBD1. This CDR3 spans 14 amino acids. The junction had 2 bases not matched to a gene; V was cut back by 2 bases and J by 1 base. Germline CDR1 reads SGHKS; CDR2 reads YYEKEE (reference sequence). The CDR3 sequence: CASSLWTGQETQYF. CDR3 coding DNA: TGTGCCAGCAGCTTATGGACAGGCCAAGAGACCCAGTACTTC.

This clonotype was recorded at least ten times. V gene TRBV5-5 combines with J gene TRBJ2-3, with D uncertain. The CDR3 consists of 14 residues. Germline loops: CDR1 SGHKS, CDR2 YYEKEE (reference sequence). V lost 1 base, J lost 6 bases, and 12 bases lay in between. This CDR3 is CASSLSRRPDTQYF. CDR3 nucleotides: TGTGCCAGCAGCTTGTCTAGGCGGCCTGATACGCAGTATTTT.

This clonotype was counted at least ten times. The chain carries TRBV18 and TRBJ2-7, with 8 positions matching TRBD1. The junction had 7 bases not matched to a gene; V was cut back by 2 bases and J by 4 bases. The CDR3 is 15 residues long. Germline assignment: CDR1 KGHSH and CDR2 LQKENI. This CDR3 is CASSPVRTGTYEQYF. DNA for the CDR3: TGTGCCAGCTCACCAGTCCGGACAGGGACTTACGAGCAGTACTTC.

This clonotype was observed at least ten times. The genes are TRBV11-2 and TRBJ2-1; 7 nucleotides match TRBD2. With V trimmed by 1 base and J by 4 bases, 4 bases remained unmatched. CDR3 size: 15 residues. CDR1 and CDR2 (germline): SGHAT, FQNNGV. The CDR3 sequence: CASSLVLAEYNEQFF. The CDR3 coding sequence is TGTGCCAGCAGCTTAGTTCTAGCGGAATACAATGAGCAGTTCTTC. Together with reference TRBV11-2 and TRBJ2-1, the CDR3 gives the full variable domain: EAGVAQSPRYKIIEKRQSVAFWCNPISGHATLYWYQQILGQGPKLLIQFQNNGVVDDSQLPKDRFSAERLKGVDSTLKIQPAKLEDSAVYLCASSLVLAEYNEQFFGPGTRLTVL.

This clonotype was recorded many times. CDR3 residues: CASTQGPSGNTIYF. The CDR3 DNA is TGTGCCAGCACTCAGGGACCTTCTGGAAACACCATATATTTT. The chain is built from TRBV6-1 and TRBJ1-3; possibly TRBD1 for D (5 bases). The germline V gene encodes CDR1 MNHNS and CDR2 SASEGT. The CDR3 spans 14 residues. Trimming took 7 bases from V and 1 from J, leaving 11 bases between them.

At least ten counts were recorded for this clonotype. J is TRBJ2-1 and V is TRBV20-1, with D perhaps matching TRBD2 (6 bases). The CDR3 totals 17 residues. The V end was cut by 4 bases, the J end by 5 bases, with 24 bases between. Germline CDR1 reads DFQATT; CDR2 reads SNEGSKA (reference sequence). CDR3 nucleotides: TGCAGTGCTAACTCACCGAATGGCGGGACGAGACACAATGAGCAGTTCTTC. Protein: CSANSPNGGTRHNEQFF.

This clonotype occurred many times. The chain is built from TRBV10-3 and TRBJ2-7, with TRBD2 identical over 9 bases. The CDR3 consists of 13 residues. Germline assignment: CDR1 ENHRY and CDR2 SYGVKD. The J segment lost 4 bases and the V segment lost 7 bases, leaving 5 bases of the junction unmatched. DNA for the CDR3: TGTGCCATCAATCCTAGCGGGGATTACGAGCAGTACTTC. The encoded protein is CAINPSGDYEQYF.

The rearrangement links TRBV6-2 or TRBV6-3 to TRBJ2-7; the D gene could be TRBD1 or TRBD2 (5 bases each). The CDR3 sequence is 14 residues long. Trimming took off 6 bases at V and 1 base at J, with 13 bases between the two ends. Germline V gene lookup returns CDR1 MNHEY and CDR2 SVGEGT. The CDR3 protein is CASRPGTGSYEQYF. CDR3 coding DNA: TGTGCCAGCAGACCCGGGACGGGGTCCTACGAGCAGTACTTC.

This clonotype was recorded at least ten times. The V gene is TRBV5-1, the J gene TRBJ2-1, with a tentative D call TRBD2 (6 bases). Per germline, CDR1 SGHRS and CDR2 YFSETQ. The CDR3 totals 15 residues. Trimming shortened V by 4 bases and J by 3 bases, and 14 bases separated the two germline ends. The CDR3 DNA reads TGCGCCAGCAGCCTGGAGCGGGCAAGCTACAATGAGCAGTTCTTC. Protein product: CASSLERASYNEQFF. Full variable domain (missing parts from reference TRBV5-1 and TRBJ2-1): KAGVTQTPRYLIKTRGQQVTLSCSPISGHRSVSWYQQTPGQGLQFLFEYFSETQRNKGNFPGRFSGRQFSNSRSEMNVSTLELGDSALYLCASSLERASYNEQFFGPGTRLTVL.

This clonotype came up many times. The CDR3 reads CASSRTATNTGELFF. CDR3 DNA sequence: TGTGCCAGCAGCAGGACAGCAACTAACACCGGGGAGCTGTTTTTT. This chain joins TRBV5-4 and TRBJ2-2, with TRBD1 as a possible D gene (6 bases). Trimming shortened V by 4 bases and J by 2 bases, and 12 bases separated the two germline ends. Germline CDR1 is SGHNT and CDR2 is YYREEE (reference sequence). CDR3 size: 15 residues.

There are many counts of this clonotype. The chain is built from TRBV29-1 and TRBJ2-1; tentatively, D is TRBD1 or TRBD2 (6 bases each). Germline V lookup: CDR1 SQVTM, CDR2 ANQGSEA. V lost 6 bases, J lost 2 bases, and 14 bases lay in between. The CDR3 is made up of 14 amino acids. The CDR3 nucleotides are TGCAGCGTCCATTCGGGGGCAACCTACAATGAGCAGTTCTTC. Translated: CSVHSGATYNEQFF.

A few counts support this clonotype. The CDR3 here is CASSQGIGQVNTEAFF. The CDR3 DNA follows: TGTGCCAGCAGCCAGGGTATCGGACAGGTCAACACTGAAGCTTTCTTT. The chain is built from TRBV9 and TRBJ1-1; 7 bases match TRBD1. This CDR3 has 16 residues. Germline loops: CDR1 SGDLS, CDR2 YYNGEE. V lost 4 bases and J lost 2; bases outside the gene matches: 11.

This clonotype was picked up many times. The chain links TRBV7-2 to TRBJ1-6, with TRBD1 as a possible D gene (6 bases). Germline V gene lookup returns CDR1 SGHTA and CDR2 FQGNSA. V lost 4 bases, J lost 2 bases, and 12 bases lay in between. The CDR3 loop spans 16 amino acids. The CDR3: CASSSDRETYNSPLHF. In nucleotides, the CDR3 is TGTGCCAGCAGCTCGGACAGAGAGACCTATAATTCACCCCTCCACTTT.

This clonotype was seen at least ten times. The chain carries TRBV6-2 or TRBV6-3 and TRBJ1-2, with no clear D. Germline CDR1 is MNHEY and CDR2 is SVGEGT. The V end lost 5 bases, the J end lost 5 bases, and 12 bases lay between the germline ends. This CDR3 comprises 13 residues. CDR3 loop: CASSTTHYYGYTF. The CDR3 DNA reads TGTGCCAGCAGTACAACGCACTATTATGGCTACACCTTC.

This chain joins TRBV5-6 and TRBJ1-2; D remains unclear. The germline V gene has CDR1 SGHDT and CDR2 YYEEEE. The CDR3 runs to 11 residues. V lost 1 base, J lost 5 bases, and 3 bases lay in between. The CDR3 DNA reads TGTGCCAGCAGCTTGTCGTATGGCTACACCTTC. It is translated as CASSLSYGYTF.

This clonotype occurred many times. This chain joins TRBV20-1 and TRBJ2-5, with D unresolved. The V end was cut by 4 bases, the J end by 1 base, with 13 bases between. In germline, CDR1 is DFQATT, CDR2 SNEGSKA (reference sequence). The CDR3 loop spans 14 amino acids. As DNA, the CDR3 is TGCAGTGCTAAAAACATCCAAACCCAAGAGACCCAGTACTTC. Protein sequence: CSAKNIQTQETQYF.

This clonotype has ten or more counts. The V gene is TRBV5-1, the J gene TRBJ2-7; 9 positions agree with TRBD2. The J segment lost 2 bases and the V segment lost 0 bases, leaving 6 bases of the junction unmatched. The germline CDR1 and CDR2 sequences are SGHRS and YFSETQ. CDR3 length: 16 residues. CDR3 residues: CASSLAESSGAYEQYF. In DNA form, the CDR3 reads TGCGCCAGCAGCTTGGCCGAGTCTAGCGGGGCCTACGAGCAGTACTTC.

This clonotype occurred many times. The chain has TRBV15 and TRBJ1-1; D is undetermined. V was trimmed by 3 bases and J by 5 bases, leaving 7 bases between them. The germline gives CDR1 LNHNV, CDR2 YYDKDF (reference sequence). The CDR3 is 12 amino acids. CDR3 residues: CATSRAATEAFF. CDR3 bases: TGTGCCACCAGCAGGGCCGCGACTGAAGCTTTCTTT.

This clonotype was recorded many times. V and J are TRBV7-2 and TRBJ2-3; the D call may be TRBD1 or TRBD2 (5 bases each). Germline CDR1 is SGHTA and CDR2 is FQGNSA. With 0 bases removed from V and 0 bases from J, the gap between germline ends came to 10 bases. The CDR3 runs 16 residues. CDR3 coding DNA: TGTGCCAGCAGCTTAGCCCCGGGACCAAGCACAGATACGCAGTATTTT. It is translated as CASSLAPGPSTDTQYF.

The table lists this clonotype with many counts. This chain uses TRBV27 with TRBJ1-2, with D perhaps TRBD1 (6 bases). Trimming took off 2 bases at V and 2 bases at J, with 15 bases between the two ends. This CDR3 is built from 16 residues. CDR1 is MNHEY, CDR2 SMNVEV, per germline (reference sequence). The CDR3 region has the DNA TGTGCCAGCAGTTTACTATCCGGGGGCGCAAACTATGGCTACACCTTC. Translated: CASSLLSGGANYGYTF.

This clonotype appeared many times. The chain combines TRBV4-2 with TRBJ2-1; 10 bases fit TRBD2. Unmatched junction bases numbered 14, after V lost 5 bases and J lost 7 bases. CDR1 is LGHNA, CDR2 YNFKEQ, per germline. The CDR3 is 17 amino acids. CDR3 nucleotide sequence: TGTGCCAGCAGCTGGACTAGCGGACCTCAGCGAGGAAATGAGCAGTTCTTC. Protein sequence: CASSWTSGPQRGNEQFF.

Many counts were recorded for this clonotype. The chain links TRBV6-5 to TRBJ2-1; perhaps TRBD2 as D (6 bases). CDR3 size: 16 residues. Germline V lookup: CDR1 MNHEY, CDR2 SVGAGI. V lost 0 bases, J lost 7 bases, and 16 bases lay in between. CDR3 bases: TGTGCCAGCAGTTACTCGAGTCCCCTAGCGAGGAATGAGCAGTTCTTC. Translated, it gives CASSYSSPLARNEQFF.

This clonotype was detected ten times or more. The chain carries TRBV4-1 and TRBJ2-5; tentatively, D is TRBD2 (5 bases). V was clipped by 4 bases and J by 4 bases, with 13 bases between them. This CDR3 has 14 residues. Per germline, CDR1 MGHRA and CDR2 YSYEKL. The CDR3 DNA sequence: TGCGCCAGCAGCCGATTACTAGATAGAGAGACCCAGTACTTC. It yields the protein CASSRLLDRETQYF.

This clonotype was found many times. V and J are TRBV7-2 and TRBJ2-7; D gene unclear. Germline V gene sequence: CDR1 SGHTA, CDR2 FQGNSA. Between the trimmed V and J ends, which lost 1 base and 0 bases, there was a span of 7 bases. This CDR3 is built from 14 residues. CDR3 region: CASSLGRASYEQYF. CDR3 DNA sequence: TGTGCCAGCAGCTTAGGACGGGCCTCCTACGAGCAGTACTTC.

This clonotype came up many times. The chain couples TRBV6-4 to TRBJ2-3; 8 bases are shared with TRBD1. The CDR3 consists of 15 residues. V trimming: 2 bases; J trimming: 5 bases; junction bases outside the gene matches: 6. The germline gives CDR1 MRHNA, CDR2 SNTAGT. The CDR3 reads CASSDKTGARDTQYF. The CDR3 DNA sequence: TGTGCCAGCAGTGACAAGACAGGGGCGCGAGATACGCAGTATTTT.